The 24 T cell receptor beta chains below come from one sample, sequenced in a study of blood T cell repertoires in COVID-19. Measured with immunoSEQ multiplex PCR; TCRdb has only the in-frame clones, and not every one. This table has 350,000 to 400,000 clones, roughly 90% appearing once. Sequencing was carried out using PBMCs or T cells enriched from blood (not recorded which). The receptor set was obtained from a young woman who had recovered from COVID-19.

The chain links TRBV5-4 to TRBJ1-1, with a tentative D call TRBD1 (6 bases). CDR3 length: 15 amino acids. Trimming removed 3 bases from V and 0 bases from J, with 12 bases in between. Germline CDR1 SGHNT, CDR2 YYREEE (reference sequence). This chain's CDR3 is CASSSRGGLNTEAFF. Written as DNA, the CDR3 is TGTGCCAGCAGCTCCCGAGGGGGATTGAACACTGAAGCTTTCTTT. Drawing the rest from reference TRBV5-4 and TRBJ1-1, the complete variable domain is ETGVTQSPTHLIKTRGQQVTLRCSSQSGHNTVSWYQQALGQGPQFIFQYYREEENGRGNFPPRFSGLQFPNYSSELNVNALELDDSALYLCASSSRGGLNTEAFFGQGTRLTVV.

This clone was seen more than once but under ten times. The CDR3 sequence: CASSSEPGISNQPQHF. CDR3 DNA: TGTGCCAGCAGCTCGGAGCCCGGGATAAGCAATCAGCCCCAGCATTTT. The chain combines TRBV5-4 with TRBJ1-5, with unresolved D. The V end lost 3 bases, the J end lost 1 base, and 14 bases lay between the germline ends. CDR1 is SGHNT and CDR2 is YYREEE in the germline V gene (reference sequence). CDR3 length equals 16 residues.

CDR3 sequence reads: CASSATRFPDRRYF. The CDR3 nucleotides read TGTGCCAGCAGTGCCACCCGGTTCCCGGACAGGCGGTACTTC. The chain couples TRBV2 to TRBJ2-4; 7 bases map to TRBD1. Germline assignment: CDR1 SNHLY and CDR2 FYNNEI. The length of the CDR3 is 14 residues. V lost 4 bases and J lost 15; bases outside the gene matches: 15.

The chain links TRBV2 to TRBJ1-2, with D possibly TRBD1 on 5 matching bases. This CDR3 has 13 residues. V lost 7 bases to trimming and J lost 3 bases, with 12 bases between them. CDR1 is SNHLY, CDR2 FYNNEI, per germline. The CDR3 sequence is CASTGHGDYGYTF. CDR3 in DNA: TGTGCCAGCACAGGGCACGGCGACTATGGCTACACCTTC.

The V and J genes are TRBV14 and TRBJ2-7; a possible D gene is TRBD2 (6 bases). CDR1 and CDR2 from the germline V gene are SGHDN and FVKESK. The length of the CDR3 is 16 residues. Trimming took off 4 bases at V and 2 bases at J, with 18 bases between the two ends. DNA for the CDR3: TGTGCCAGCAGCCCCCTCGGGGGAGGCGGCGCCTACGAGCAGTACTTC. Amino acids: CASSPLGGGGAYEQYF.

The chain is built from TRBV7-6 and TRBJ2-3, with a weak D call TRBD1 (6 bases). The CDR3 length is 15 residues. V lost 5 bases and J 4 bases, leaving 16 bases between the germline ends. CDR1 SGHVS and CDR2 FNYEAQ come from the germline V gene. CDR3 DNA: TGTGCCAGCAGCCAAATGGGGGCGAGGTCAGATACGCAGTATTTT. Translation gives CASSQMGARSDTQYF.

The V call is TRBV3-1 (or the pseudogene TRBV3-2), the J call TRBJ1-5; possible D gene TRBD1, 6 bases. V shed 7 bases and J shed 3 bases, with 13 bases lying between them. Germline loops: CDR1 LGHDT, CDR2 YNNKEL (reference sequence). The length of the CDR3 is 14 residues. CDR3 DNA: TGTGCCAGCATAGTTGACAGGACCAATCAGCCCCAGCATTTT. Residues: CASIVDRTNQPQHF.

The chain has TRBV9 and TRBJ1-4; D remains ambiguous. Germline V gene lookup returns CDR1 SGDLS and CDR2 YYNGEE. Trimming cost V 0 bases and J 4 bases, with 7 bases left between them. This CDR3 spans 14 amino acids. The CDR3 DNA follows: TGTGCCAGCAGCGTAGGGCCGAATAATGAAAAACTGTTTTTT. Translated: CASSVGPNNEKLFF.

This sequence joins TRBV19 and TRBJ2-2; 9 nucleotides align to TRBD1. The length of the CDR3 is 17 residues. Trimming removed 6 bases from V and 5 bases from J; junction bases left unmatched: 13. In germline, CDR1 is LNHDA, CDR2 SQIVND (reference sequence). This chain's CDR3 is CASSKGLGTGRTGELFF. The CDR3 DNA follows: TGTGCCAGTAGCAAAGGTCTTGGGACAGGGAGGACCGGGGAGCTGTTTTTT.

The rearrangement uses TRBV6-5 and TRBJ1-2; D is possibly TRBD1 (6 bases). Germline lookup yields CDR1 MNHEY and CDR2 SVGAGI. CDR3 size: 14 residues. V gave up 0 bases and J gave up 6 bases, with 11 bases separating them. CDR3: CASSYSKQGHGYTF. CDR3 DNA sequence: TGTGCCAGCAGTTACTCGAAACAGGGTCATGGCTACACCTTC.

The chain couples TRBV18 to TRBJ1-5, with D possibly being TRBD1 (6 bases). This CDR3 has 16 residues. V lost 3 bases and J lost 7, with 19 bases in between. Germline assignment: CDR1 KGHSH and CDR2 LQKENI. The CDR3 sequence is CASSPLARDNGQPQHF. The DNA of the CDR3 is TGTGCCAGCTCACCGCTGGCCAGGGACAATGGGCAGCCCCAGCATTTT.

This rearrangement joins TRBV29-1 to TRBJ1-2, with 9 bases that match TRBD1. Unmatched junction bases numbered 10, after V lost 5 bases and J lost 0 bases. Germline lookup yields CDR1 SQVTM and CDR2 ANQGSEA. The CDR3 has 16 amino acids. The CDR3, as DNA: TGCAGCGTTCGACTTGGGGGACAGGGTCCTAACTATGGCTACACCTTC. This gives the protein CSVRLGGQGPNYGYTF.

This chain joins TRBV11-2 and TRBJ2-7; no clear D. CDR1 and CDR2 (germline): SGHAT, FQNNGV. Trimming shortened V by 2 bases and J by 3 bases, and 8 bases separated the two germline ends. The CDR3 runs 13 residues. The CDR3 region is CASSLIPLYEQYF. The CDR3 DNA reads as TGTGCCAGCAGCTTAATCCCCCTCTACGAGCAGTACTTC.

The chain is built from TRBV28 and TRBJ2-5, with D maybe TRBD2 (5 bases). The CDR3 has 13 amino acids. V dropped 10 bases and J dropped 3 bases, with 15 bases sitting between them. Looked up from germline, CDR1 is MDHEN and CDR2 is SYDVKM. CDR3 sequence (DNA): TGTGCCACTGGTATATGGGGAGAAGAGACCCAGTACTTC. Amino acids: CATGIWGEETQYF.

J is TRBJ1-2 and V is TRBV12-5, with 9 bases fitting TRBD1. With V trimmed by 6 bases and J by 4 bases, 12 bases remained unmatched. CDR3 length equals 16 residues. Germline CDR1 is LGHNT and CDR2 is FRNRAP. This CDR3 reads CASGQRGTGYSYGYTF. The CDR3 DNA is TGTGCTAGTGGCCAGAGAGGGACAGGGTATAGCTATGGCTACACCTTC.

This chain joins TRBV27 and TRBJ2-7; D is perhaps TRBD1 (6 bases). The CDR3 runs 13 residues. The germline V and J ends were trimmed by 6 bases and 9 bases, with 18 bases remaining between them. Germline V lookup: CDR1 MNHEY, CDR2 SMNVEV (reference sequence). The CDR3 sequence: CASSRYSQGMQYF. CDR3 nucleotide sequence: TGTGCCAGCAGCAGGTACTCCCAGGGGATGCAGTACTTC.

The DNA of the CDR3 is TGTGCCAGCAGACGTACAGACGAAGCTTTCTTT. Translated, it gives CASRRTDEAFF. The chain uses TRBV6-6 and TRBJ1-1, with D unresolved. CDR3 length equals 11 residues. The germline V and J ends were trimmed by 6 bases and 8 bases, with 10 bases remaining between them. Germline V gives CDR1 MNHNY, CDR2 SVGAGI (reference sequence).

The chain has TRBV29-1 and TRBJ1-1, with unresolved D. This CDR3 comprises 13 residues. V was pared by 2 bases and J by 6 bases, with 13 bases between. CDR1 and CDR2 (germline): SQVTM, ANQGSEA. CDR3: CSVESFRRAEAFF. The CDR3 nucleotides are TGCAGCGTTGAAAGTTTTAGGCGGGCTGAAGCTTTCTTT. Full variable domain (missing parts from reference TRBV29-1 and TRBJ1-1): SAVISQKPSRDICQRGTSLTIQCQVDSQVTMMFWYRQQPGQSLTLIATANQGSEATYESGFVIDKFPISRPNLTFSTLTVSNMSPEDSSIYLCSVESFRRAEAFFGQGTRLTVV.

This clone was observed a single time. J is TRBJ1-2 and V is TRBV20-1; weak D call: TRBD1 (6 bases). CDR1 is DFQATT, CDR2 SNEGSKA, per germline (reference sequence). The length of the CDR3 is 11 residues. The V and J ends lost 4 bases and 6 bases respectively, with 9 bases between them. The CDR3 is CSATGENGYTF. The DNA for the CDR3 is TGCAGTGCTACAGGGGAGAATGGCTACACCTTC.

J is TRBJ1-1 and V is TRBV11-2; 7 positions match TRBD1. The germline V gene has CDR1 SGHAT and CDR2 FQNNGV. V lost 4 bases to trimming and J lost 2 bases; unmatched junction nucleotides: 13. The CDR3 loop spans 17 amino acids. The CDR3 bases are TGTGCCAGCAGCTCCCAGGGGGGTCGAACGGGCAACACTGAAGCTTTCTTT. Its translation: CASSSQGGRTGNTEAFF.

The gene calls are TRBV19 and TRBJ2-1; 7 nucleotides agree with TRBD2. This CDR3 contains 16 residues. The V gene's germline CDR1 is LNHDA and CDR2 SQIVND (reference sequence). With 6 bases clipped from V and 7 bases from J, the junction kept 15 bases outside the gene matches. CDR3 sequence (DNA): TGTGCCAGTAGGACCTTAGGCGGGAGTATGACGAATGAGCAGTTCTTC. This translates into CASRTLGGSMTNEQFF.

The rearrangement links TRBV5-4 to TRBJ1-4; 7 bases map to TRBD1. This CDR3 spans 14 amino acids. Unmatched junction bases numbered 1, after V lost 4 bases and J lost 1 base. Germline lookup yields CDR1 SGHNT and CDR2 YYREEE (reference sequence). This CDR3 reads CASSPGGTNEKLFF. The CDR3, as DNA: TGTGCCAGCAGCCCAGGGGGAACTAATGAAAAACTGTTTTTT.

The rearrangement links TRBV18 to TRBJ1-1; D is unresolved. CDR3 length: 13 amino acids. V was shortened by 3 bases and J by 2 bases, with 7 bases between the two germline ends. Germline CDR1 reads KGHSH; CDR2 reads LQKENI. CDR3 in DNA: TGTGCCAGCTCACCGCGGAGCAACACTGAAGCTTTCTTT. Translation: CASSPRSNTEAFF.

The chain employs TRBV5-1 and TRBJ2-1; 8 bases map to TRBD2. Germline V gene lookup returns CDR1 SGHRS and CDR2 YFSETQ. CDR3 size: 14 residues. V lost 4 bases to trimming and J lost 5 bases; unmatched junction nucleotides: 5. CDR3 protein: CASSTGGSHNEQFF. The CDR3 nucleotides read TGCGCCAGCAGCACGGGGGGGTCCCACAATGAGCAGTTCTTC.